This paragraph reports one T cell receptor beta chain. This sample was included in a study of cytotoxic CD8 clonotypes in ibrutinib-treated CLL. CDR1 LNHDA and CDR2 SQIVND come from the germline V gene (reference sequence). Trimming stripped 4 bases from V and 2 bases from J, with 15 bases between. The CDR3 runs to 15 residues. The protocol was immunoSEQ multiplex PCR, while the TCRdb copy is restricted to in-frame clones and leaves out a portion. The sample consists of around 140,000 clones, approximately 80% of them appearing once. Specimen: PBMCs, collected after 36 months of ibrutinib treatment. The J gene is TRBJ2-7, the V gene TRBV19; the D gene is possibly TRBD1 (7 bases). The sequence was collected from a human donor with chronic lymphocytic leukemia. CDR3 sequence reads: CASSKSRGRPYEQYF. The CDR3 DNA reads TGTGCCAGTAGTAAAAGCAGGGGGAGGCCCTACGAGCAGTACTTC.